This TCR beta chain comes out of a study of beta chain features in type 1 diabetes. About the study: The number of sorted cells examined across all samples was approximately 110,000,000. Study-wide points: Lower insertion and higher deletion counts appeared at VDJ junctions in type 1 diabetes patients. Cells expressing TCR highly could be over-represented by cDNA sequencing.

This clone was counted a few times. No antigen is known for it. Expressed TCRB transcripts were sequenced, since all the RNA that had been isolated was reverse transcribed. Method: immunoSEQ multiplex PCR; TCRdb's copy keeps in-frame clones and lacks some. The sample contains fewer than 650,000 clones, about 14% of which appear only once. The CDR3 is made up of 15 amino acids. The germline V gene encodes CDR1 SGHTA and CDR2 FQGNSA. V gave up 5 bases and J gave up 4 bases; unmatched junction bases: 4. This TCR came from a young man in good health. The chain uses TRBV7-2 and TRBJ2-6; 8 nucleotides line up with TRBD1. Sequencing input: naive CD4+ T cells from blood. The CDR3 nucleotides are TGTGCCAGCAGCCGACAGGGGACCGGGGCCAACGTCCTGACTTTC. Amino acid sequence: CASSRQGTGANVLTF.